These 15 T cell receptor beta chains were sequenced from one sample in a study of beta chain features in type 1 diabetes (dated by TCRdb to 2017 to 2018). Libraries were constructed by the immunoSEQ multiplex PCR assay. The entire amount of isolated RNA was reverse transcribed using the High Capacity cDNA Reverse Transcription Kit, so the sequenced TCRB transcripts were expressed ones. TCRdb limited this immuneACCESS table to in-frame rearrangements with V and J called. A share of clones is missing; checked studies link under half to unresolved V genes, and the rest is unexplained. Here the sample has 150,000 to 200,000 clones; roughly 59% occur a single time. About 0.089% of the sample rests with the top ten. What these receptors recognize is not known. The research as a whole found: A moderate but significant shortening of TCRB CDR3 length was observed in type 1 diabetes patients in all four CD4+ subsets.

Input material: naive CD4+ T cells from blood. What the cell subset or site label conveys for this sample: true naive CD4+ T cells. The origin of the receptors is a man aged 25-45 years with type 1 diabetes.

The rearrangement uses TRBV7-2 and TRBJ2-5, with 7 bases fitting TRBD2. The CDR3 has 14 residues. J was trimmed by 4 bases and V by 5 bases; bases with no gene match: 7. Germline-derived CDR1 and CDR2 are SGHTA and FQGNSA. CDR3 sequence: CASSAGLVRETQYF. As DNA, the CDR3 is TGTGCCAGCAGCGCAGGACTAGTCCGAGAGACCCAGTACTTC.

The chain recombines TRBV15 with TRBJ1-2; D remains ambiguous. This CDR3 is built from 15 residues. Germline CDR1 reads LNHNV; CDR2 reads YYDKDF (reference sequence). The V end lost 0 bases, the J end lost 2 bases, and 10 bases lay between the germline ends. In DNA form, the CDR3 reads TGTGCCACCAGCAGAGATTATGTACAGAACTATGGCTACACCTTC. Residues: CATSRDYVQNYGYTF.

This chain links TRBV25-1 with TRBJ2-1; TRBD2 might be the D (5 bases). This CDR3 comprises 16 residues. Germline assignment: CDR1 MGHDK and CDR2 SYGVNS. Trimming left V 2 bases short and J 5 bases short, with 16 bases between. CDR3 amino acids: CASSESPAFSDNEQFF. The CDR3 nucleotides are TGTGCCAGCAGTGAAAGTCCCGCCTTTAGCGACAATGAGCAGTTCTTC.

V usage is TRBV30 and J usage is TRBJ1-6; 8 nucleotides align to TRBD1. CDR3 length equals 18 residues. Looked up from germline, CDR1 is GTSNPN and CDR2 is SVGIG (reference sequence). The trim removed 3 bases at V and 10 bases at J, leaving 20 bases unmatched. Here the CDR3 reads CAWRDSARSTGVASPLHF. The CDR3 coding sequence is TGTGCCTGGAGGGATTCTGCCCGCTCGACAGGGGTTGCATCACCCCTCCACTTT.

This clone was seen a handful of times. The J gene is TRBJ2-1, the V gene TRBV5-4; D remains unclear. The CDR3 totals 16 residues. Germline lookup yields CDR1 SGHNT and CDR2 YYREEE (reference sequence). Trimming took 0 bases from V and 0 from J, leaving 10 bases between them. The CDR3 loop reads CASSLAGPSSYNEQFF. In DNA form, the CDR3 reads TGTGCCAGCAGCTTGGCCGGCCCAAGCTCCTACAATGAGCAGTTCTTC. The full variable domain, its missing parts supplied by reference TRBV5-4 and TRBJ2-1, is ETGVTQSPTHLIKTRGQQVTLRCSSQSGHNTVSWYQQALGQGPQFIFQYYREEENGRGNFPPRFSGLQFPNYSSELNVNALELDDSALYLCASSLAGPSSYNEQFFGPGTRLTVL.

The chain has TRBV5-1 and TRBJ2-5; 8 nucleotides align to TRBD1. CDR3 length: 15 amino acids. From germline, CDR1 is SGHRS and CDR2 YFSETQ. Trimming at V came to 4 bases and at J to 3 bases, leaving 8 bases not matched to a gene. This CDR3 is CASSLGQGVKETQYF. The CDR3 DNA follows: TGCGCCAGCAGCCTAGGACAGGGAGTTAAAGAGACCCAGTACTTC.

The rearrangement links TRBV4-3 to TRBJ2-3; TRBD2 aligns across 8 bases. Germline values: CDR1 LGHNA, CDR2 YSLEER. Trimming took 1 base from V and 1 from J; bases not matched to a gene: 7. This CDR3 comprises 17 residues. This CDR3 reads CASSQAWGLERTDTQYF. Here the CDR3 DNA reads TGCGCCAGCAGCCAAGCTTGGGGACTAGAACGCACAGATACGCAGTATTTT.

The rearrangement links TRBV2 to TRBJ2-5; D may be TRBD1 (5 bases). The CDR3 totals 14 residues. Trimming shortened V by 8 bases and J by 1 base, and 14 bases separated the two germline ends. Germline-derived CDR1 and CDR2 are SNHLY and FYNNEI. DNA for the CDR3: TGTGCCAGCGAGCCCAGGGCCCTCCAAGAGACCCAGTACTTC. It is translated as CASEPRALQETQYF.

Remarks on this clone: The same CDR3 arises from other DNA sequences in this sample as well. The rearrangement links TRBV30 to TRBJ1-5, with D unresolved. Per germline, CDR1 GTSNPN and CDR2 SVGIG (reference sequence). The CDR3 is made up of 13 amino acids. V was trimmed by 0 bases and J by 4 bases, leaving 7 bases between them. CDR3 sequence: CAWSVGGNQPQHF. DNA for the CDR3: TGTGCCTGGAGTGTAGGAGGTAATCAGCCCCAGCATTTT.

The chain carries TRBV7-2 and TRBJ2-3, with D maybe TRBD1 (5 bases). Deletions cut 5 bases from V and 0 bases from J, with 9 bases between. Per the germline V gene, CDR1 is SGHTA and CDR2 is FQGNSA. The CDR3 length is 14 residues. The CDR3 nucleotides are TGTGCCAGCAGCCCAGGGTGGAGCACAGATACGCAGTATTTT. It yields the protein CASSPGWSTDTQYF.

This chain joins TRBV5-1 and TRBJ1-2, with a possible D match to TRBD1 (5 bases). CDR1 SGHRS and CDR2 YFSETQ come from the germline V gene. The CDR3 loop spans 16 amino acids. The V end lost 1 base, the J end lost 3 bases, and 16 bases lay between the germline ends. CDR3 sequence reads: CASSLTGARDYYGYTF. CDR3 coding DNA: TGCGCCAGCAGCTTGACCGGAGCCAGGGACTACTATGGCTACACCTTC.

This clone was detected only a few times. This chain joins TRBV29-1 and TRBJ2-7, with unresolved D. V gave up 4 bases and J gave up 4 bases, with 8 bases separating them. CDR1 SQVTM and CDR2 ANQGSEA come from the germline V gene. The CDR3 length is 11 residues. As DNA, the CDR3 is TGCAGCGTTGGGACCCAGTACGAGCAGTACTTC. Its translation is CSVGTQYEQYF.

The chain links TRBV13 to TRBJ2-3; D not resolved. Looked up from germline, CDR1 is PRHDT and CDR2 is FYEKMQ (reference sequence). Deletions cut 2 bases from V and 0 bases from J, with 12 bases between. CDR3 length: 16 amino acids. The DNA for the CDR3 is TGTGCCAGCAGCTTAAGAACTGAGACTAGCACAGATACGCAGTATTTT. Translation: CASSLRTETSTDTQYF. The whole variable domain, filled in from reference TRBV13 and TRBJ2-3, reads AAGVIQSPRHLIKEKRETATLKCYPIPRHDTVYWYQQGPGQDPQFLISFYEKMQSDKGSIPDRFSAQQFSDYHSELNMSSLELGDSALYFCASSLRTETSTDTQYFGPGTRLTVL.

This clone was seen only a few times. The chain has TRBV25-1 and TRBJ1-2; TRBD1 is a possible D gene (5 bases). V was pared by 3 bases and J by 0 bases, with 11 bases between. The CDR3 length is 15 residues. CDR1 is MGHDK, CDR2 SYGVNS, per germline. The CDR3 region is CASSEGPGSNYGYTF. The CDR3 DNA reads TGTGCCAGCAGTGAGGGTCCAGGGTCTAACTATGGCTACACCTTC.

The chain employs TRBV29-1 and TRBJ1-2; maybe TRBD1 (5 bases). V was cut by 6 bases and J by 5 bases, with 13 bases left in between. The CDR3 is 12 residues long. Germline assignment: CDR1 SQVTM and CDR2 ANQGSEA. The CDR3 nucleotides are TGCAGCGTACGGGACGGCCAGTATGGCTACACCTTC. Its protein product is CSVRDGQYGYTF.